The 10 T cell receptor beta chains in this list originate from one sample, sequenced in a study of tumor and adjacent non-tumor tissue in lung cancer. This sample's RNA came from whole unsorted tissue. Distant lung tissue was collected more than 3 cm away from the tumor edge. The library came from three nested PCR rounds adapted from ARM-PCR protocols. TCRdb called the multiplex PCR reads again in MiXCR, with one record for every CDR3 protein. The sample lists about 100,000 distinct CDR3 sequences; over 55% were seen once. Sequences were obtained from distant non-tumor lung tissue. The receptors were sampled from a man between 25 and 39 years old with non-small cell lung cancer.

About this clonotype itself: A junction end diverges from the germline sequence, so it may reflect a read error. The chain recombines TRBV6-2 or TRBV6-3 with TRBJ1-1, with TRBD1 as a possible D gene (5 bases). CDR3 length equals 13 residues. Germline values: CDR1 MNHEY, CDR2 SVGEGT. The CDR3 coding sequence is TGTGTCAGCAGTTATCGGGGCAACACTGAAGCTTTCTTT. Translation gives CVSSYRGNTEAFF.

At least ten counts were recorded for this clonotype. The CDR3 is CASSPQVGQTTYTF. The CDR3 bases are TGTGCCAGCAGTCCCCAGGTAGGACAAACAACCTACACCTTC. The chain combines TRBV12-3 or TRBV12-4 with TRBJ1-2; D may be TRBD1 (5 bases). V was cut by 5 bases and J by 10 bases, with 20 bases left in between. The CDR3 loop spans 14 amino acids.

This clonotype was seen more than once but under ten times. This clone may be a read error of a much larger clone one base away. The rearrangement links TRBV12-3 or TRBV12-4 to TRBJ1-2; D ambiguous. CDR3 length: 14 residues. CDR3: CAGSSSYAGYGYTF. CDR3 bases: TGTGCCGGCAGTTCGAGCTATGCGGGCTATGGCTACACCTTC.

Worth noting for this clonotype: It is likely a read error, because the conserved phenylalanine at the end of the CDR3 is missing. This chain links TRBV20-1 with TRBJ1-1; 8 nucleotides match TRBD1. Germline CDR1 is DFQATT and CDR2 is SNEGSKA (reference sequence). CDR3 length: 14 amino acids. V lost 3 bases, J lost 0 bases, and 3 bases stayed unmatched. Here the CDR3 DNA reads TGCAGTGCTAGCCCGACAGGGGTGAACACTGAAGCTTTCTCT. This sequence encodes CSASPTGVNTEAFS.

A remark on this clonotype: Germline is not matched at one junction end, which may reflect a read error. The rearrangement uses TRBV10-1 and TRBJ2-7; 8 positions agree with TRBD1. Germline V gene data show CDR1 as WNHNN and CDR2 as SYGVQD (reference sequence). The CDR3 is made up of 13 amino acids. The CDR3 spells CASSAIRGREQNF. CDR3 nucleotide sequence: TGCGCCAGCAGTGCGATCAGGGGGCGCGAGCAGAACTTC.

Of note for this clonotype: The junction differs from germline at one of its ends, possibly a read error. The gene calls are TRBV6-5 and TRBJ2-7, with TRBD1 as a possible D gene (6 bases). The CDR3 consists of 16 residues. Germline loops: CDR1 MNHEY, CDR2 SVGAGI. The CDR3, as DNA: TGTACCAGCAGTTACCAAGGGGGAATAAGAACCTACGAGCAGTACTTC. Its translation: CTSSYQGGIRTYEQYF.

This clonotype turned up a few times. A much larger clone lies a single base off, so this may be a read error. The rearrangement links TRBV6-5 to TRBJ2-5; weak D call: TRBD2 (6 bases). V dropped 3 bases and J dropped 1 base, with 9 bases sitting between them. This CDR3 comprises 14 residues. Germline assignment: CDR1 MNHEY and CDR2 SVGAGI. This CDR3 reads CASSYVRGQETQYF. DNA of the CDR3: TGTGCCAGCAGTTATGTGCGGGGCCAAGAGACCCAGTACTTC.

This chain uses TRBV20-1 with TRBJ2-1; 9 nucleotides align to TRBD2. The CDR3 covers 15 residues. Germline V gene lookup returns CDR1 DFQATT and CDR2 SNEGSKA (reference sequence). The V gene end was trimmed by 7 bases and the J gene end by 10 bases; junction bases not matched to a gene: 17. The CDR3 sequence is CSVPNWGGGAGEQFF. CDR3 bases: TGCAGTGTTCCCAATTGGGGCGGGGGGGCCGGGGAGCAGTTCTTC.

This chain uses TRBV20-1 with TRBJ1-2, with TRBD1 identical over 12 bases. After removal of 4 bases from V and 3 bases from J, the junction contained 15 bases not matched to a gene. This CDR3 comprises 18 residues. CDR1 is DFQATT and CDR2 is SNEGSKA in the germline V gene (reference sequence). As DNA, the CDR3 is TGCAGTGCTATAGGCCCCACGGGACAGGGGGCCAAATACTATGGCTACACCTTC. This gives the protein CSAIGPTGQGAKYYGYTF.

On this clonotype itself: One end of the junction does not line up with germline, which may come from a read error. The chain joins TRBV11-3 to TRBJ2-5, with TRBD2 identical over 10 bases. Germline V gives CDR1 SGHNT, CDR2 YENEEA. The CDR3 totals 15 residues. The CDR3 loop is CTRSLEAGGQETHYF. CDR3 nucleotide sequence: TGTACCAGGAGCTTAGAAGCGGGAGGGCAAGAGACCCATTACTTC.